The entry below describes one T cell receptor (beta chain). Its target is not known. Relative to the germline gene, one junction end is altered; a read error may explain this. Amplified TCR beta CDR3 regions were obtained using RNA transcripts as template. HTBI primers primed a first-round RT-PCR, and a second-round multiplex PCR followed. TCRdb passed the multiplex PCR reads through MiXCR, listing each CDR3 protein once. The sample lists over a million distinct CDR3 sequences, about 36% seen once, with around 10% in the top ten. Other autoimmune disease, uncontrolled infection, pregnancy and lactation led to exclusion. CDR1 SQVTM and CDR2 ANQGSEA come from the germline V gene. The CDR3 totals 15 residues. This sample stems from a study of Graves' ophthalmopathy and Graves' hyperthyroidism. Study observations and caveats: The study's model predicted ophthalmopathy progression at about 64% sensitivity and about 72% specificity.

The sample taken for sequencing was peripheral blood or thyroid tissue (not recorded which). The chain carries TRBV29-1 and TRBJ1-2, with D possibly being TRBD1 (5 bases). The clonotype comes from an adult man with Graves' hyperthyroidism. In DNA form, the CDR3 reads TGCAGCGTTGAAACGGCCGGGACCTCTAACTACGGCTACACCTTC. This codes for CSVETAGTSNYGYTF.